This paragraph covers one T cell receptor (beta chain) sequence. Its antigen remains unidentified. The data derive from a study of cytotoxic CD8 clonotypes in ibrutinib-treated CLL. At the level of the study: The cohort had about 10 relapsed/refractory and over 14 treatment-naive patients, around 18 IGHV unmutated.

Study findings and constraints: The study found public clonotypes uncommon, contracting or stable on treatment. Progressing and sustained-remission patients had different sampling times.

CDR1 SGHAT and CDR2 FQNNGV come from the germline V gene. CDR3 size: 13 residues. V was shortened by 5 bases and J by 7 bases, with 14 bases between the two germline ends. Researchers set a sequencing depth target of 1 in 200,000 to 1 in 1 million T cells. Libraries were prepared by immunoSEQ multiplex PCR; TCRdb keeps only in-frame clonotypes and omits some of them. The sample consists of 90,000 to 150,000 clones, about 58% of them appearing once. Sequencing used PBMCs, obtained after 24 months of ibrutinib treatment. The TCR sequence derives from a human donor with chronic lymphocytic leukemia. The chain links TRBV11-2 to TRBJ1-1; maybe TRBD1 (5 bases). The CDR3 sequence: CASSDYWGDEAFF. CDR3 DNA: TGTGCCAGCAGCGACTATTGGGGGGATGAAGCTTTCTTT. Combining the CDR3 with reference TRBV11-2 and TRBJ1-1 gives the whole variable domain EAGVAQSPRYKIIEKRQSVAFWCNPISGHATLYWYQQILGQGPKLLIQFQNNGVVDDSQLPKDRFSAERLKGVDSTLKIQPAKLEDSAVYLCASSDYWGDEAFFGQGTRLTVV.